This T cell receptor (beta chain) was found in a study of regulatory T cells in long-lasting Graves disease. With respect to this clonotype: No antigen is known for it.

Trimming stripped 2 bases from V and 3 bases from J, with 11 bases between. The CDR3 is made up of 14 amino acids. In germline, CDR1 is KGHSH, CDR2 LQKENI. Assembly of TCR beta libraries relied on iRepertoire HTBI primers together with Arm-PCR of CDR3 regions. TCRdb re-called the multiplex PCR reads through MiXCR, storing one row per CDR3 protein. The data show more than 450,000 distinct CDR3 sequences, 12% seen once. Notes on the study in general: Gene preferences differed: TRBV28, TRBJ1-2, TRBJ2-5 in persistent cases.

Stated time point: newly diagnosed GD, antithyroid drugs for less than 3 months. PBMCs provided the RNA from which the TCR library was made. The sample also formed part of further work on T cells in Graves' hyperthyroidism and ophthalmopathy. That paper adds: Among thyroid clonotypes expanded above 0.001, most also appeared in blood. Ophthalmopathy and stable hyperthyroidism were separated by a 13 V-J model.

This TCR derives from a young woman with Graves disease. The chain carries TRBV18 and TRBJ2-7; D unclear. Material: peripheral blood mononuclear cells (PBMCs), obtained at new diagnosis, from a patient treated with antithyroid drugs. CDR3 DNA sequence: TGTGCCAGCTCACCAATTTCGGCAGTCTACGAGCAGTACTTC. It specifies CASSPISAVYEQYF.